This entry lists 6 T cell receptor beta chains sequenced from one sample in a study of blood T cell repertoires in COVID-19. The repertoire was sequenced with immunoSEQ multiplex PCR; TCRdb's copy has only in-frame clones and lacks some. The sample includes 120,000 or so clones, around 64% seen only once; the top ten take around 0.9%. The specimen sequenced was peripheral blood. The receptors derive from a human donor with acute or convalescent COVID-19. The donor label of this sample is uncertain.

The chain combines TRBV7-9 with TRBJ1-1, with TRBD1 identical over 8 bases. The V and J ends lost 5 bases and 1 base, in that order; junction bases with no gene match: 9. Germline CDR1 SEHNR, CDR2 FQNEAQ (reference sequence). The CDR3 is 16 residues long. The CDR3: CASSGPWGTGNTEAFF. The CDR3 region has the DNA TGTGCCAGCAGCGGCCCGTGGGGGACAGGGAACACTGAAGCTTTCTTT. Based on the CDR3 plus reference TRBV7-9 and TRBJ1-1, the full variable domain is DTGVSQNPRHKITKRGQNVTFRCDPISEHNRLYWYRQTLGQGPEFLTYFQNEAQLEKSRLLSDRFSAERPKGSFSTLEIQRTEQGDSAMYLCASSGPWGTGNTEAFFGQGTRLTVV.

The CDR3 loop is CASTVAGMGYTF. CDR3 bases: TGTGCCAGCACGGTGGCAGGGATGGGCTACACCTTC. The chain combines TRBV12-3 or TRBV12-4 with TRBJ1-2, with a possible D match to TRBD1 (5 bases). The CDR3 length is 12 residues. The V gene lost 7 bases and the J gene lost 8 bases, with 14 bases spanning the gap.

This clone was observed at least ten times. The V and J genes are TRBV6-5 and TRBJ1-3, with TRBD1 matching 7 bases. V gave up 6 bases and J gave up 3 bases; unmatched junction bases: 8. The V gene's germline CDR1 is MNHEY and CDR2 SVGAGI. This CDR3 is 15 amino acids long. CDR3 nucleotides: TGTGCCAGCAGGCGACAGGGTCTCGGTGGAAACACCATATATTTT. Its protein product is CASRRQGLGGNTIYF.

V and J are TRBV12-3 or TRBV12-4 and TRBJ1-2; possibly TRBD1 for D (5 bases). This CDR3 is 13 amino acids long. Trimming took 8 bases from V and 1 from J, leaving 11 bases between them. CDR3 bases: TGTGCCAGCCGAAGGGGACTTAACTATGGCTACACCTTC. Encoded protein: CASRRGLNYGYTF.

There are a few counts of this clone. The rearrangement links TRBV7-2 to TRBJ1-3, with D tentatively TRBD1 (6 bases). The CDR3 runs to 16 residues. Trimming removed 2 bases from V and 0 bases from J, with 11 bases in between. Germline CDR1 and CDR2: SGHTA and FQGNSA. CDR3 coding DNA: TGTGCCAGCAGCTTATGGGGGGGGCTCTCTGGAAACACCATATATTTT. Its protein product is CASSLWGGLSGNTIYF.

This chain links TRBV7-2 with TRBJ2-6, with D possibly being TRBD2 (6 bases). This CDR3 has 19 residues. The ends were cut back, 1 base at V and 0 bases at J, with 16 bases in the middle. Germline lookup yields CDR1 SGHTA and CDR2 FQGNSA. The CDR3 loop reads CASSLGGRDSSSGANVLTF. The CDR3 bases are TGTGCCAGCAGCTTAGGGGGCCGGGACTCCTCCTCTGGGGCCAACGTCCTGACTTTC.